Reported below is one T cell receptor (beta chain). The antigen remains unidentified. Method: immunoSEQ multiplex PCR; TCRdb's copy keeps in-frame clones and lacks some. The profile covers some 150,000 clones, with around 89% appearing a single time and 2.5% to 3.5% taken by the ten largest. This entry is derived from a study of T cell responses to AZD1222 COVID-19 vaccine. Study in general: Timing groups of about 4 and about 12 weeks for second doses were pooled. Findings and caveats of the study: Increased Spike-specific TCR breadth and depth were observed after two AZD1222 doses. Mostly white British, mostly female donors; authors suggested clonal diversity may be underestimated.

Germline lookup yields CDR1 MGHRA and CDR2 YSYEKL. V lost 5 bases to trimming and J lost 6 bases, with 10 bases between them. The CDR3 sequence is 13 residues long. This chain connects TRBV4-1 to TRBJ2-2, with D unresolved. This clonotype was sampled from an adult in good health. The source material was peripheral blood, sampled on day 0 of AZD1222 vaccination. The DNA for the CDR3 is TGCGCCAGCAGCACCGTCGGCCCCGGGGAGCTGTTTTTT. It is translated as CASSTVGPGELFF.